This TCR beta chain was identified in a study of T-cell memory formation after mild COVID-19. Germline lookup yields CDR1 MNHEY and CDR2 SVGAGI. V dropped 5 bases and J dropped 10; count of bases not matched to a gene: 10. This CDR3 has 16 amino acids. TCRdb used MiXCR to reprocess the 5' RACE reads, holding one entry per CDR3 protein. The sample records 390,000 or so distinct CDR3 sequences, around a sixth being singletons. About this clonotype: Its cognate antigen is unknown.

Study observations and caveats: CD4/CD8 balance characterized clones contracting day 15 to 85, and CD4+ skew characterized later expanders. CD4+ clones that contracted lay mainly in CM and EM; CD8+ ones lay in EMRA.

V is TRBV6-5 and J is TRBJ2-1; TRBD2 matches 14 bases. The receptor's source is a man between 18 and 29 years old who had mild COVID-19 (a few samples of this study predate the infection). Cell type and time point are not known. Sequenced input: PBMCs or a T cell subset sorted from them (not recorded which). The CDR3: CASSPAGTSGGSEQFF. The CDR3 nucleotides read TGTGCCAGCAGTCCGGCCGGGACTAGCGGGGGTAGCGAGCAGTTCTTC.